Below are 11 T cell receptor beta chains sequenced from a single sample in a study of neurological immune-mediated disorders. TCRdb ran MiXCR on the 5' RACE reads and lists one entry per CDR3 protein. The sample yields about 50,000 distinct CDR3 sequences, approximately 10% seen once. The sequencing input was PBMCs. The receptor set was obtained from a man aged 70-80 years with HTLV-1-associated myelopathy (HAM/TSP).

This clonotype was observed at least ten times. This chain connects TRBV18 to TRBJ2-2, with a possible D match to TRBD2 (6 bases). The CDR3 sequence is 13 residues long. Germline V gene data show CDR1 as KGHSH and CDR2 as LQKENI. V shed 2 bases and J shed 6 bases, with 7 bases lying between them. Here the CDR3 reads CASSPTGAGELFF. CDR3 in DNA: TGTGCCAGCTCACCAACGGGGGCCGGGGAGCTGTTTTTT.

In its sample, this clonotype was seen many times. The gene calls are TRBV2 and TRBJ1-3; the match to TRBD1 covers 7 bases. Germline CDR1 is SNHLY and CDR2 is FYNNEI. This CDR3 comprises 17 residues. The V gene end was trimmed by 6 bases and the J gene end by 4 bases; junction bases not matched to a gene: 15. CDR3 residues: CASSLLNLRDSGNTIYF. The CDR3 nucleotides read TGTGCCAGCAGCCTACTAAATTTACGGGACAGCGGAAACACCATATATTTT.

This clonotype was counted many times. The chain joins TRBV3-1 to TRBJ2-3; D uncertain. The V end lost 3 bases, the J end lost 0 bases, and 4 bases lay between the germline ends. Looked up from germline, CDR1 is LGHDT and CDR2 is YNNKEL (reference sequence). CDR3 length: 13 residues. The CDR3 nucleotides are TGTGCCAGCAGCCAGATAAGCACAGATACGCAGTATTTT. It is translated as CASSQISTDTQYF.

This clonotype was seen at least ten times. The chain combines TRBV20-1 with TRBJ2-1; a weak D match, TRBD2 (6 bases). V gave up 6 bases and J gave up 5 bases, with 11 bases separating them. The CDR3 has 12 residues. Per germline, CDR1 DFQATT and CDR2 SNEGSKA (reference sequence). The CDR3 reads CSAPRGDNEQFF. DNA of the CDR3: TGCAGTGCCCCGCGGGGCGACAATGAGCAGTTCTTC.

This clonotype was counted at least ten times. This chain links TRBV28 with TRBJ1-2; D uncertain. This CDR3 contains 13 residues. Germline V gene data show CDR1 as MDHEN and CDR2 as SYDVKM. Trimming cost V 3 bases and J 6 bases, with 11 bases left between them. The CDR3: CASSFRPGDGYTF. The CDR3 region has the DNA TGTGCCAGCAGTTTCCGCCCAGGAGATGGCTACACCTTC.

This clonotype was counted many times. The J gene is TRBJ2-7, the V gene TRBV10-3; 11 nucleotides match TRBD2. V gave up 3 bases and J gave up 2 bases; unmatched junction bases: 6. The germline CDR1 and CDR2 sequences are ENHRY and SYGVKD. CDR3 length equals 16 residues. The DNA for the CDR3 is TGTGCCATCAGTGACCTGACTAGCGGGGCTACCTACGAGCAGTACTTC. Its translation is CAISDLTSGATYEQYF.

A remark on this clonotype: A much larger clone differs by one base, so this may be a read error. This rearrangement joins TRBV6-5 to TRBJ1-2; D gene uncertain. The V and J ends lost 6 bases and 9 bases respectively, with 14 bases between them. CDR3 length equals 12 residues. CDR1 and CDR2 (germline): MNHEY, SVGAGI. The CDR3 loop is CASRSLGYRYTF. The CDR3 coding sequence is TGTGCCAGCAGGTCGCTGGGATATCGCTACACCTTC.

This clonotype came up many times. The germline gene is not matched at one end of the junction; a read error may be the cause. The chain is built from TRBV5-1 and TRBJ2-1, with a tentative D call TRBD1 (5 bases). The CDR3 is made up of 15 amino acids. The germline V gene has CDR1 SGHRS and CDR2 YFSETQ. The chain's CDR3 is CVSRLKSGHYNEQFF. The CDR3 nucleotides are TGCGTCAGCAGACTTAAGTCAGGGCACTACAATGAGCAGTTCTTC.

Concerning this clonotype: The limits of the CDR3 on the DNA are not certain, so only TCRdb's listed CDR3 is given. V gene TRBV9 combines with J gene TRBJ1-1; the table's D gene call, TRBD1, was not cross checked with the DNA. Germline V gives CDR1 SGDLS, CDR2 YYNGEE. The CDR3 numbers 21 amino acids, ends counted. This CDR3 is CASSFYICSARDAAGNTEAFF.

A remark on this clonotype: A much larger clone sits a single nucleotide away, making a read error possible. The chain recombines TRBV3-1 with TRBJ2-1; 9 nucleotides line up with TRBD2. This CDR3 has 18 amino acids. Germline CDR1 reads LGHDT; CDR2 reads YNNKEL (reference sequence). In nucleotides, the CDR3 is TGTGCCAGCAGCCAAGTAATTAGCGGGAGATCGGCCCTAAATGATCAGTTCTTC. Its protein is CASSQVISGRSALNDQFF.

This clonotype was picked up many times. The V and J genes are TRBV6-5 and TRBJ2-7; D may be TRBD1 or TRBD2 (6 bases each). The CDR3 runs 15 residues. The germline V and J ends were trimmed by 6 bases and 8 bases, with 23 bases remaining between them. CDR1 is MNHEY and CDR2 is SVGAGI in the germline V gene. In nucleotides, the CDR3 is TGTGCCAGCAGCCCCAGGCCACAGGACGGGGGCAAGCAGTACTTC. It is translated as CASSPRPQDGGKQYF.